The source of this T cell receptor beta chain is a study of blood T cell repertoires in COVID-19. Overall study: Spain, Italy and the United States supplied samples that represented acute and convalescent COVID-19. In each case, the material was cDNA or gDNA derived from T cells, B-cell-depleted T cells, or PBMCs.

Per germline, CDR1 SEHNR and CDR2 FQNEAQ (reference sequence). Trimming took off 5 bases at V and 10 bases at J, with 21 bases between the two ends. The length of the CDR3 is 15 residues. Source study methods: Reference gene primers were amplified, and this amplification served to estimate nucleated cell counts. TCRdb's table, derived via immunoSEQ multiplex PCR, lists solely in-frame clones and lacks some. V and J calls and clone size are as listed in that table; D and trimming were resolved from the DNA. The table records 40,000 or so clones, around 80% of them present only once. The origin of this receptor is a man aged 55-75 years in a cohort sampled during active COVID-19. Sequencing used peripheral blood. The rearrangement joins TRBV7-9 to TRBJ1-3, with a tentative D call TRBD1 (6 bases). The CDR3 spells CASSNQSQGLKTIYF. The CDR3 DNA sequence: TGTGCCAGCAGCAATCAAAGTCAGGGGCTTAAGACCATATATTTT.